What follows are 10 T cell receptor beta chains derived from one specimen sequenced in a study of blood T cells in healthy people across ages. Next came a second PCR, run for about 7 to 12 cycles, which used a sample-barcoded 5' primer along with a J-beta primer mix. TCRdb reprocessed the 5' RACE reads via MiXCR and lists one record per CDR3 protein. Seen here are 850,000 or so distinct CDR3 sequences, about 28% observed once, and the top ten hold roughly 17%. The sample consisted of blood. The source is a woman of 80 years or more in good health.

This clonotype was counted many times. The rearrangement joins TRBV15 to TRBJ2-6; no reliable D call. This CDR3 region has 14 residues. V gave up 2 bases and J gave up 4 bases, with 6 bases separating them. Germline CDR1 reads LNHNV; CDR2 reads YYDKDF (reference sequence). The CDR3 reads CATSRPMGANVLTF. The DNA for the CDR3 is TGTGCCACCAGCAGACCTATGGGGGCCAACGTCCTGACTTTC.

The rearrangement joins TRBV11-2 to TRBJ2-4; D may match TRBD1 or TRBD2 (5 bases each). Germline CDR1 is SGHAT and CDR2 is FQNNGV. V dropped 4 bases and J dropped 2 bases, with 15 bases sitting between them. This CDR3 comprises 16 residues. The CDR3 loop reads CASSSLGPGSKNIQYF. DNA of the CDR3: TGTGCCAGCAGCTCACTAGGGCCAGGGTCCAAAAACATTCAGTACTTC. Based on the CDR3 plus reference TRBV11-2 and TRBJ2-4, the full variable domain is EAGVAQSPRYKIIEKRQSVAFWCNPISGHATLYWYQQILGQGPKLLIQFQNNGVVDDSQLPKDRFSAERLKGVDSTLKIQPAKLEDSAVYLCASSSLGPGSKNIQYFGAGTRLSVL.

A note on this clonotype: A single base separates this from a much larger clone, so it may be a read error. The CDR3 loop reads CAGSYRDRPREQYF. The CDR3 nucleotides read TGTGCCGGCAGCTACCGGGACAGGCCTAGGGAGCAGTACTTC. The chain carries TRBV7-2 and TRBJ2-4; 8 nucleotides match TRBD1. Germline V lookup: CDR1 SGHTA, CDR2 FQGNSA. This CDR3 is built from 14 residues.

This chain uses TRBV7-2 with TRBJ1-5; D unclear. The CDR3 contains 16 residues. The ends were cut back, 1 base at V and 3 bases at J, with 13 bases in the middle. Germline V gene lookup returns CDR1 SGHTA and CDR2 FQGNSA. DNA of the CDR3: TGTGCCAGCAGCTTAGTAGGCAGCGGGGTCAATCAGCCCCAGCATTTT. Its translation: CASSLVGSGVNQPQHF.

This clonotype was picked up a small number of times. The rearrangement uses TRBV20-1 and TRBJ2-5, with D perhaps TRBD1 or TRBD2 (5 bases each). The germline gives CDR1 DFQATT, CDR2 SNEGSKA (reference sequence). V lost 6 bases to trimming and J lost 11 bases, with 25 bases between them. The CDR3 is made up of 14 amino acids. CDR3 bases: TGCAGTGCCCTGAGGGGCGGGTTGGACAATGAGCAGTACTTC. Amino acids: CSALRGGLDNEQYF.

This clonotype was observed a handful of times. A single base separates this from a much larger clone, so it may be a read error. The genes are TRBV20-1 and TRBJ2-1; D gene uncertain. CDR3 length: 11 amino acids. The V end was cut by 2 bases, the J end by 6 bases, with 5 bases between. Germline-derived CDR1 and CDR2 are DFQATT and SNEGSKA (reference sequence). DNA for the CDR3: TGCAGTGCTAGAATGTGCAATGAGCAGTTCTTC. Protein: CSARMCNEQFF.

This clonotype has at least ten counts. Sequence at one end of the junction differs from germline and may be a read error. This chain connects TRBV7-7 to TRBJ2-5; 7 bases match TRBD1. The CDR3 runs 12 residues. Germline CDR1 reads SSHAT; CDR2 reads FNYEAQ (reference sequence). The CDR3 reads CASRTTGLEQYF. The CDR3 nucleotides read TGTGCTAGCAGGACGACAGGGTTGGAGCAGTACTTC.

On this clonotype itself: With a much larger clone just one base away, this may be a read error. The gene calls are TRBV12-3 or TRBV12-4 and TRBJ2-4; a possible D gene is TRBD2 (5 bases). This CDR3 has 17 amino acids. V lost 1 base and J 6 bases, leaving 19 bases between the germline ends. CDR3 bases: TGTGCCAGCAGTTTAGGAGGGTCAGTTCCAAGGCCAAACATTCAGTACTTC. It encodes CASSLGGSVPRPNIQYF.

This clonotype has ten or more counts. The chain carries TRBV7-9 and TRBJ1-1, with 7 bases lining up with TRBD1. Germline values: CDR1 SEHNR, CDR2 FQNEAQ (reference sequence). This CDR3 region has 18 residues. V lost 1 base, J lost 3 bases, and 14 bases stayed unmatched. CDR3 coding DNA: TGTGCCAGCAGCTTAGGAGGTTTCAAGCGACAGGGATACACTGAAGCTTTCTTT. Translating it yields CASSLGGFKRQGYTEAFF.

The gene calls are TRBV7-2 and TRBJ1-1; the match to TRBD1 covers 8 bases. Unmatched junction bases numbered 10, after V lost 4 bases and J lost 6 bases. CDR1 is SGHTA, CDR2 FQGNSA, per germline. CDR3 size: 15 residues. The CDR3 DNA sequence: TGTGCCAGCAGCTCACGGACAGGGCTGAGCGCTGAAGCTTTCTTT. Translating it yields CASSSRTGLSAEAFF.